These T cell receptor beta chains were read from a single sample in a study of CD8 T cells in Susac syndrome. MiXCR was run by TCRdb on the immunoSEQ multiplex PCR reads, yielding one entry per CDR3 protein. This sample carries 75,000 to 95,000 distinct CDR3 sequences, 91% of them seen once, and the ten largest clones take less than 0.55%. The sequencing sample was made of CD8+ T cells from PBMCs. The receptors were sampled from a human donor with multiple sclerosis. Each CDR3 is given with its conserved first and last residue. The D gene is left open where the match is weak. The size entry is marked missing in some rows and otherwise reads once, few, many or a size class.

cdr3_aa: CASSVEAGINYGYTF
cdr3_nt: TGTGCCAGCAGCGTAGAGGCGGGAATTAACTATGGCTACACCTTC
j_call: TRBJ1-2
clone_size: NA
d_call: NA
v_call: TRBV9

cdr3_aa: CASSLRLAENNEQFF
cdr3_nt: TGTGCCAGCAGCTTACGACTAGCAGAAAACAATGAGCAGTTCTTC
j_call: TRBJ2-1
clone_size: NA
d_call: TRBD2
v_call: TRBV7-3

cdr3_aa: CASSLGTVNGYTF
cdr3_nt: TGTGCCAGCAGCCTGGGGACAGTTAATGGCTACACCTTC
j_call: TRBJ1-2
clone_size: NA
d_call: TRBD1
v_call: TRBV6-5

cdr3_aa: CASSEADRAIGELFF
cdr3_nt: TGTGCCAGCAGTGAAGCGGACAGGGCCATCGGGGAGCTGTTTTTT
j_call: TRBJ2-2
clone_size: NA
d_call: TRBD1
v_call: TRBV2

cdr3_aa: CASSQYSGLVGDTQYF
cdr3_nt: TGTGCCAGCAGTCAGTACTCGGGACTAGTCGGAGATACGCAGTATTTT
j_call: TRBJ2-3
clone_size: NA
d_call: TRBD2
v_call: TRBV27

cdr3_aa: CASSSGLQPYEQYF
cdr3_nt: TGTGCCAGCAGTTCGGGACTGCAACCCTACGAGCAGTACTTC
j_call: TRBJ2-7
clone_size: NA
d_call: NA
v_call: TRBV27

cdr3_aa: CASSQERVNYGYTF
cdr3_nt: TGCGCCAGCAGCCAAGAACGGGTAAACTATGGCTACACCTTC
j_call: TRBJ1-2
clone_size: once
d_call: NA
v_call: TRBV4-3

cdr3_aa: CASSVGGGAYNEQFF
cdr3_nt: TGTGCCAGCAGCGTAGGAGGAGGGGCCTACAATGAGCAGTTCTTC
j_call: TRBJ2-1
clone_size: few
d_call: NA
v_call: TRBV9

cdr3_aa: CASSPGAYSGANVLTF
cdr3_nt: TGTGCCAGCAGCCCAGGGGCCTACTCTGGGGCCAACGTCCTGACTTTC
j_call: TRBJ2-6
clone_size: NA
d_call: NA
v_call: TRBV4-2

cdr3_aa: CASSSLAGETQYF
cdr3_nt: TGTGCCAGCAGTTCCCTAGCGGGAGAGACCCAGTACTTC
j_call: TRBJ2-5
clone_size: NA
d_call: TRBD2
v_call: TRBV6-2/TRBV6-3

cdr3_aa: CAWSVGTSGYEQYF
cdr3_nt: TGTGCCTGGAGTGTAGGGACTAGCGGCTACGAGCAGTACTTC
j_call: TRBJ2-7
clone_size: NA
d_call: TRBD2
v_call: TRBV30

cdr3_aa: CAWSAPTPEAFF
cdr3_nt: TGTGCCTGGAGTGCCCCAACCCCTGAAGCTTTCTTT
j_call: TRBJ1-1
clone_size: NA
d_call: NA
v_call: TRBV30

cdr3_aa: CASSVDAGGLTGELFF
cdr3_nt: TGTGCCAGCAGCGTAGACGCGGGGGGGCTCACCGGGGAGCTGTTTTTT
j_call: TRBJ2-2
clone_size: NA
d_call: TRBD2
v_call: TRBV9